This T cell receptor beta chain is from a study of blood T cell repertoires in COVID-19. Turning to the study itself: There were acute and convalescent COVID-19 samples, and they came from the United States, Italy and Spain. Sources were T cells, B-cell-depleted T cells, or PBMCs; the material itself was cDNA or gDNA.

Per the study methods: Estimated nucleated cell counts came from reference gene primer amplification. Clones were read by immunoSEQ multiplex PCR, and TCRdb kept only the in-frame ones, dropping some. The DNA was the basis for D and trimming; V, J and clone size are from that table. The sample has 150,000 to 160,000 clones, about 80% seen once. This clone occurred once. The receptor comes from a woman between 55 and 75 years old with acute or convalescent COVID-19. The sequenced material came from peripheral blood.

CDR3 sequence reads: CASSSPQGYGYTF. The CDR3 DNA is TGTGCCAGCAGTTCCCCTCAGGGCTATGGCTACACCTTC. The genes are TRBV12-3 or TRBV12-4 and TRBJ1-2, with D possibly being TRBD1 (5 bases). The CDR3 runs to 13 residues. Trimming left V 4 bases short and J 4 bases short, with 10 bases between.